A selection of T cell receptor beta chains follows, all from one sample in a study of blood T cell repertoires in COVID-19. The table came from immunoSEQ multiplex PCR; TCRdb's copy has only in-frame clones and leaves some out. The sample has about 310,000 clones, roughly 89% seen once. What was sequenced was PBMCs or T cells enriched from blood (not recorded which). The receptor set was obtained from a woman younger than 30 who had recovered from COVID-19. Both conserved end residues are trimmed from each CDR3. Not all rows give a size; the values are once, few, many and, for expanded clones, a class.

cdr3_aa: ASSQEWVMGGTEAF; clone_size: -; j_call: TRBJ1-1; v_call: TRBV14
cdr3_aa: ASSLGSSGNTIY; clone_size: -; j_call: TRBJ1-3; v_call: TRBV5-1
cdr3_aa: ASSGTSGGSSYNEQF; clone_size: -; j_call: TRBJ2-1; v_call: TRBV9
cdr3_aa: ASSFERSYNEQF; clone_size: -; j_call: TRBJ2-1; v_call: TRBV5-5
cdr3_aa: ASSFLDSQTSGNTIY; clone_size: -; j_call: TRBJ1-3; v_call: TRBV4-1
cdr3_aa: ASSSGVSYEQY; clone_size: few; j_call: TRBJ2-7; v_call: TRBV7-9
cdr3_aa: ASTGVTGELF; clone_size: -; j_call: TRBJ2-2; v_call: TRBV6-5
cdr3_aa: AWRWMSFGGRGYT; clone_size: once; j_call: TRBJ1-2; v_call: TRBV30
cdr3_aa: AISEIGGLKNTEAF; clone_size: -; j_call: TRBJ1-1; v_call: TRBV10-3
cdr3_aa: ASSQVGGLGYGYT; clone_size: -; j_call: TRBJ1-2; v_call: TRBV3-1/TRBV3-2
cdr3_aa: ASSLALQGYEQY; clone_size: -; j_call: TRBJ2-7; v_call: TRBV5-1
cdr3_aa: ASSFSRAEYGYT; clone_size: -; j_call: TRBJ1-2; v_call: TRBV5-1
cdr3_aa: ASSLSPDRGYEQY; clone_size: -; j_call: TRBJ2-7; v_call: TRBV11-2
cdr3_aa: ASSQGLSGRAHEQY; clone_size: few; j_call: TRBJ2-7; v_call: TRBV4-3
cdr3_aa: AAGNYEQY; clone_size: once; j_call: TRBJ2-7; v_call: TRBV19
cdr3_aa: SAKRYTEAF; clone_size: -; j_call: TRBJ1-1; v_call: TRBV20-1
cdr3_aa: ASSFGVWQPQH; clone_size: -; j_call: TRBJ1-5; v_call: TRBV7-8
cdr3_aa: ASSPGSDRNSPLH; clone_size: -; j_call: TRBJ1-6; v_call: TRBV5-1
cdr3_aa: AIRGGTGNTEAF; clone_size: once; j_call: TRBJ1-1; v_call: TRBV10-3
cdr3_aa: ASSTVTGLAGYT; clone_size: -; j_call: TRBJ1-2; v_call: TRBV5-4
cdr3_aa: ASSFLGQGLGYT; clone_size: -; j_call: TRBJ1-2; v_call: TRBV28
cdr3_aa: ASSAQPGQGRTEAF; clone_size: -; j_call: TRBJ1-1; v_call: TRBV28
cdr3_aa: ASSYDIRITEAF; clone_size: -; j_call: TRBJ1-1; v_call: TRBV6-2/TRBV6-3
cdr3_aa: ASSSHAGLRAREQY; clone_size: -; j_call: TRBJ2-7; v_call: TRBV11-2
cdr3_aa: ASSRGTRREKLF; clone_size: -; j_call: TRBJ1-4; v_call: TRBV6-5
cdr3_aa: ASSVRDRDGYT; clone_size: -; j_call: TRBJ1-2; v_call: TRBV18
cdr3_aa: SGRRTGGTEAF; clone_size: -; j_call: TRBJ1-1; v_call: TRBV29-1